This T cell receptor (beta chain) was obtained from a study of PD-1 blockade in classical Hodgkin lymphoma. The data were produced by immunoSEQ multiplex PCR, yet TCRdb's version contains in-frame clones alone and is incomplete. The sample lists over 4,000 clones, 80% to 90% occurring once. The time point here: newly diagnosed, previously untreated cHL patient sample. By magnetic negative selection, CD8+ T cells were isolated from the thawed PBMCs. The study compared against PBMCs from newly diagnosed, untreated classical Hodgkin lymphoma. The germline V and J ends were trimmed by 5 bases and 7 bases, with 9 bases remaining between them. Germline V gene data show CDR1 as GTSNPN and CDR2 as SVGIG (reference sequence). CDR3 length equals 11 residues.

Source material: CD8+ T cells from blood. The chain links TRBV30 to TRBJ2-4; tentatively, D is TRBD1 or TRBD2 (5 bases each). The receptor comes from a human donor with classical Hodgkin lymphoma. The CDR3 sequence is CAWVGTNIQYF. CDR3 bases: TGTGCCTGGGTCGGGACCAACATTCAGTACTTC.